This TCR beta chain was sequenced in a study of blood T cells in healthy people across ages. A second PCR, run for about 7 to 12 cycles, used a sample-barcoded 5' primer plus a J-beta primer mix. The template-switch adaptor, which had 12 random nucleotides, put a tag on each cDNA molecule. TCRdb fed the 5' RACE reads into MiXCR, producing one record per CDR3 protein. The sample includes approximately 850,000 distinct CDR3 sequences, about three fifths seen only once; the top ten take approximately 21%. The ends lost 0 bases at V and 9 bases at J; junction bases unmatched: 13. The CDR3 consists of 17 residues. CDR1 and CDR2 from the germline V gene are SGDLS and YYNGEE.

Sequencing was performed on blood. This TCR was recovered from a man younger than 45 in good health. V and J are TRBV9 and TRBJ2-1; 9 nucleotides match TRBD2. CDR3 DNA sequence: TGTGCCAGCAGCGTAGCCCCCCCGGCTAGCGGGAAAATTGAGCAGTTCTTC. Translation gives CASSVAPPASGKIEQFF.